Sequencing of this TCR beta chain was carried out in a study of T cell responses to AZD1222 COVID-19 vaccine. Concerning this clone itself: What it recognizes is unknown.

Findings and limits, study-wide: Just six AZD1222 recipients tested seropositive at baseline. There were mostly white British donors and more females than males, and clonal diversity was possibly underestimated.

Profiling relied on immunoSEQ multiplex PCR, and the TCRdb table lists in-frame clones only, not all of them. In the table there are about 210,000 clones, approximately 94% of which are singletons. This CDR3 is 14 amino acids long. The V and J ends lost 1 base and 4 bases respectively, with 13 bases between them. Germline CDR1 reads GTSNPN; CDR2 reads SVGIG (reference sequence). The sequence derives from an adult who received the MenACWY meningococcal vaccine as a control. The V gene is TRBV30, the J gene TRBJ1-2; possible D gene TRBD1, 6 bases. This specimen was peripheral blood, taken 28 days after the second dose of the MenACWY control vaccine. CDR3 region: CAWSGVGGFYGYTF. The CDR3, as DNA: TGTGCCTGGAGTGGCGTCGGGGGCTTCTATGGCTACACCTTC.